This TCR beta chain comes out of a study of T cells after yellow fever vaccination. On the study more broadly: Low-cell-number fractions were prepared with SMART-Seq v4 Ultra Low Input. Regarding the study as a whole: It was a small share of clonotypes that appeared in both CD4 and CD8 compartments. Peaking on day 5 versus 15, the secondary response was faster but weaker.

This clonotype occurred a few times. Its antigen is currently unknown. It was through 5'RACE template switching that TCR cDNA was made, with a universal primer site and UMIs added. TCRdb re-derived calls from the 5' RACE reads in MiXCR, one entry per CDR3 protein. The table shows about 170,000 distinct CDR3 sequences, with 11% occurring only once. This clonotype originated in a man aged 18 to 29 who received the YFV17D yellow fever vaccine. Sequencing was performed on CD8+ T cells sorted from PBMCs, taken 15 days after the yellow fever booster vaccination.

CDR3 loop: CASSDTGEAYNEQFF. CDR3 coding DNA: TGTGCCAGCAGCGATACAGGGGAAGCCTACAATGAGCAGTTCTTC. The rearrangement uses TRBV7-2 and TRBJ2-1, with 7 bases that match TRBD1. The germline CDR1 and CDR2 sequences are SGHTA and FQGNSA. Unmatched junction bases numbered 6, after V lost 5 bases and J lost 2 bases. CDR3 length: 15 residues.